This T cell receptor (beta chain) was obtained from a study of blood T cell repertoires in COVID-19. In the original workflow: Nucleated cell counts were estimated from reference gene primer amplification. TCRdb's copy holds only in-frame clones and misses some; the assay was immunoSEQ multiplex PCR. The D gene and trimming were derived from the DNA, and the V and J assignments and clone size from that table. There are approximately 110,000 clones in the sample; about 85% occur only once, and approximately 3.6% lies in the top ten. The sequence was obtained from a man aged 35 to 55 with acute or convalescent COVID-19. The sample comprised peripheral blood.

The chain's CDR3 is CASSTGNSGNTIYF. In DNA, the CDR3 is TGTGCCAGCAGCACGGGGAACTCTGGAAACACCATATATTTT. The rearrangement joins TRBV5-6 to TRBJ1-3; no firm D call. From germline, CDR1 is SGHDT and CDR2 YYEEEE. This CDR3 has 14 residues. V was pared by 4 bases and J by 0 bases, with 8 bases between.